Listed below are T cell receptor beta chains from one sample, sequenced in a study of shared clonotypes between healthy human individuals. Clones were read by immunoSEQ multiplex PCR, and TCRdb kept only the in-frame ones, dropping some. The sample yields 750,000 to 1,000,000 clones, 92% seen once. Sequenced sample: naive CD8+ T cells sorted from blood. These receptor sequences come from a man younger than 45 in good health. Each CDR3 is given with its conserved first and last residue. The D gene is left open where the match is weak. Not every row has a clone size; where given, it reads once, few, many or a size class.

j_call	v_call	d_call	clone_size	cdr3_aa	cdr3_nt
TRBJ2-7	TRBV2	TRBD1	.	CASSDVARGQYEQYF	TGTGCCAGCAGTGACGTGGCCAGGGGGCAATACGAGCAGTACTTC
TRBJ1-2	TRBV4-1	.	.	CASSLHVLPEQKTYGYTF	TGCGCCAGCAGCCTACACGTTCTACCGGAACAGAAAACCTATGGCTACACCTTC
TRBJ1-2	TRBV18	.	.	CASSPGGAYGYTF	TGTGCCAGCTCACCCGGGGGTGCATATGGCTACACCTTC
TRBJ2-5	TRBV5-1	TRBD2	.	CASSSQREVLYLRETQYF	TGCGCCAGCAGCTCCCAGCGGGAGGTTTTATATTTGAGAGAGACCCAGTACTTC
TRBJ2-1	TRBV7-9	TRBD2	.	CACAGSSGSINEQFF	TGTGCCTGCGCCGGATCTAGCGGGAGTATCAATGAGCAGTTCTTC
TRBJ2-7	TRBV27	.	.	CASSLSSGYEQYF	TGTGCCAGCAGTTTATCGAGTGGGTACGAGCAGTACTTC
TRBJ2-3	TRBV7-8	TRBD2	.	CASSPTTSGVSDTQYF	TGTGCCAGCAGCCCCACGACTAGCGGGGTATCAGATACGCAGTATTTT
TRBJ2-3	TRBV6-1	.	.	CASSEASDTQYF	TGTGCCAGCAGTGAAGCCTCCGATACGCAGTATTTT
TRBJ1-1	TRBV28	.	.	CASSPGQNTEAFF	TGTGCCAGCAGTCCCGGACAGAACACTGAAGCTTTCTTT
TRBJ1-1	TRBV7-9	.	.	CASSQGPTQGTEAFF	TGTGCCAGCAGCCAGGGGCCAACACAGGGCACTGAAGCTTTCTTT
TRBJ1-5	TRBV27	.	.	CASSPRERFSNQPQHF	TGTGCCAGCAGTCCCCGGGAAAGGTTTAGCAATCAGCCCCAGCATTTT
TRBJ1-2	TRBV28	.	once	CASSLGKAYRTVGYTF	TGTGCCAGCAGCCTGGGAAAAGCGTACCGGACCGTAGGCTACACCTTC
TRBJ2-5	TRBV27	TRBD2	.	CASSKAGVSETQYF	TGTGCCAGCAGCAAAGCGGGAGTAAGCGAGACCCAGTACTTC
TRBJ2-1	TRBV29-1	TRBD2	.	CSVGAGVSEQFF	TGCAGCGTTGGGGCGGGAGTGAGTGAGCAGTTCTTC
TRBJ2-1	TRBV27	TRBD2	few	CASSFGGSSYNEQFF	TGTGCCAGCAGTTTTGGCGGGAGCTCCTACAATGAGCAGTTCTTC
TRBJ2-7	TRBV5-1	.	.	CASSGWDLTDEQYF	TGCGCCAGCAGCGGGTGGGACCTCACCGACGAGCAGTACTTC
TRBJ2-2	TRBV5-6	TRBD2	.	CASSLELAGATGELFF	TGTGCCAGCAGCTTGGAGCTAGCGGGGGCCACCGGGGAGCTGTTTTTT
TRBJ1-1	TRBV7-8	.	.	CASSLAAMNTEAFF	TGTGCCAGCAGCTTAGCAGCCATGAACACTGAAGCTTTCTTT
TRBJ2-5	TRBV19	TRBD1	.	CASSLQGRETQYF	TGTGCCAGTAGCTTACAGGGGCGAGAGACCCAGTACTTC
TRBJ2-1	TRBV27	TRBD1	.	CASNTGTGPYNEQFF	TGTGCCAGCAACACCGGGACAGGGCCCTACAATGAGCAGTTCTTC
TRBJ2-1	TRBV7-9	TRBD2	.	CASSKRENSYNEQFF	TGTGCCAGCAGCAAGCGGGAGAATTCCTACAATGAGCAGTTCTTC
TRBJ1-4	TRBV9	.	.	CASSVVGADNEKLFF	TGTGCCAGCAGCGTTGTGGGGGCGGATAATGAAAAACTGTTTTTT
TRBJ1-1	TRBV7-9	.	.	CASSLDTTEAFF	TGTGCCAGCAGCTTAGACACGACTGAAGCTTTCTTT
TRBJ2-7	TRBV28	TRBD1	.	CASSWDSNSYEQYF	TGTGCCAGCAGTTGGGACAGCAACTCCTACGAGCAGTACTTC
TRBJ2-1	TRBV7-2	.	.	CASSSSARAVEQFF	TGTGCCAGCAGCTCTAGCGCCAGAGCGGTTGAGCAGTTCTTC
TRBJ2-4	TRBV4-2	.	.	CASSAPGSSANIQYF	TGTGCCAGCAGCGCCCCGGGTTCGAGCGCCAACATTCAGTACTTC
TRBJ2-3	TRBV2	.	.	CASSEGQGEDTQYF	TGTGCCAGCAGTGAAGGTCAGGGTGAAGATACGCAGTATTTT
TRBJ1-1	TRBV2	.	.	CASNDRQLEAFF	TGTGCCAGCAACGACAGGCAACTTGAAGCTTTCTTT
TRBJ1-1	TRBV27	.	.	CASSLGGGNTEAFF	TGTGCCAGCAGTCTCGGTGGGGGGAACACTGAAGCTTTCTTT
TRBJ2-6	TRBV7-9	.	.	CASRGWEGESSGANVLTF	TGTGCCAGCAGAGGTTGGGAAGGGGAGAGCTCTGGGGCCAACGTCCTGACTTTC
TRBJ2-2	TRBV7-7	.	.	CASSPWGSENTGELFF	TGTGCCAGCAGCCCCTGGGGTAGCGAGAACACCGGGGAGCTGTTTTTT
TRBJ2-1	TRBV2	.	.	CASSDYNEQFF	TGTGCCAGCAGTGACTACAATGAGCAGTTCTTC
TRBJ2-7	TRBV7-6	TRBD2	.	CASSLGFGTSPDEQYF	TGTGCCAGCAGCTTAGGTTTCGGGACTAGCCCCGACGAGCAGTACTTC
TRBJ2-7	TRBV7-9	.	once	CASSSRGGTGPYEQYF	TGTGCCAGCAGCTCCCGCGGGGGGACAGGACCCTACGAGCAGTACTTC
TRBJ2-7	TRBV19	TRBD2	.	CASSTSGTSGRYEQYF	TGTGCCAGTAGCACATCCGGGACTAGCGGTCGCTACGAGCAGTACTTC
TRBJ2-5	TRBV29-1	.	.	CSVEVGQGVQETQYF	TGCAGCGTTGAAGTAGGTCAGGGAGTCCAAGAGACCCAGTACTTC
TRBJ2-4	TRBV7-9	.	.	CASSLGGTRIQYF	TGTGCCAGCAGCTTAGGTGGTACGAGGATTCAGTACTTC
TRBJ2-3	TRBV2	TRBD2	.	CASKGLAGTTDTQYF	TGTGCCAGCAAGGGACTAGCGGGGACCACAGATACGCAGTATTTT
TRBJ2-7	TRBV5-4	TRBD1	.	CASSLEDRGLPSYEQYF	TGTGCCAGCAGCTTGGAGGACAGGGGGCTTCCCTCCTACGAGCAGTACTTC
TRBJ2-7	TRBV5-1	TRBD1	.	CASSPGQGAYEQYF	TGCGCCAGCAGCCCAGGACAGGGGGCCTACGAGCAGTACTTC
TRBJ2-1	TRBV6-1	.	.	CASTKRQSYNEQFF	TGTGCCAGCACTAAGCGACAGTCCTACAATGAGCAGTTCTTC
TRBJ2-7	TRBV7-9	.	once	CASSPRYEQYF	TGTGCCAGCAGCCCCCGGTACGAGCAGTACTTC
TRBJ1-4	TRBV10-3	TRBD1	.	CAISERSPLAGGSEKLFF	TGTGCCATCAGTGAGCGGTCCCCCTTGGCAGGGGGTAGTGAAAAACTGTTTTTT
TRBJ2-7	TRBV6-5	TRBD2	.	CASGLAVSYEQYF	TGTGCCAGCGGTCTAGCGGTAAGCTACGAGCAGTACTTC
TRBJ2-3	TRBV27	.	.	CASSPPAGANTDTQYF	TGTGCCAGCAGTCCCCCGGCAGGGGCCAACACAGATACGCAGTATTTT
TRBJ2-7	TRBV7-9	.	.	CASSLALGRSSYEQYF	TGTGCCAGCAGCTTAGCGCTAGGGCGAAGCTCCTACGAGCAGTACTTC
TRBJ1-5	TRBV27	.	.	CATQGPYSNQPQHF	TGTGCCACCCAAGGTCCTTATAGCAATCAGCCCCAGCATTTT
TRBJ1-2	TRBV29-1	.	.	CSVEGRARSNNYGYTF	TGCAGCGTTGAAGGGAGGGCCCGAAGTAATAACTATGGCTACACCTTC
TRBJ2-1	TRBV11-2	.	.	CASSLTQYNEQFF	TGTGCCAGCAGCTTGACCCAGTACAATGAGCAGTTCTTC
TRBJ2-7	TRBV5-6	TRBD2	once	CASSLGGRRRYEQYF	TGTGCCAGCAGCTTAGGCGGGAGGCGTAGGTACGAGCAGTACTTC
TRBJ2-7	TRBV15	.	.	CATSRGGGEQYF	TGTGCCACCAGCAGAGGCGGCGGCGAGCAGTACTTC